Here is one T cell receptor beta chain with its context. The antigen is undetermined. Clones were read by immunoSEQ multiplex PCR, and TCRdb kept only the in-frame ones, dropping some. Of about 160,000 clones in the sample, around 89% were seen once. These data are taken from a study of cytomegalovirus exposure and HLA in healthy donors. Study-level points and caveats: Most TCR sequences showed up rarely, but some public TCRs showed up in many donors.

V lost 6 bases, J lost 7 bases, and 6 bases stayed unmatched. CDR1 and CDR2 (germline): MNHEY, SVGAGI. This CDR3 contains 12 residues. The chain has TRBV6-5 and TRBJ2-7; 7 positions agree with TRBD1. This TCR was sampled from a man aged 18 to 30 in good health and CMV-seronegative. The specimen was PBMCs. CDR3 DNA: TGTGCCAGCAGCTATCCGGGACAGGAGCAGTACTTC. Translating it yields CASSYPGQEQYF.